This TCR beta chain emerged from a study of blood T cell repertoires in COVID-19 (dated by TCRdb to the early 2020s). The study in broad terms: Collaborator samples came from the United States, Italy and Spain and covered acute and convalescent phases of COVID-19. A freely available public database, intended as a resource for researchers studying the immune response to SARS-CoV-2, is where the repertoires were released. Subjects who had been exposed to COVID-19, were actively infected with it, or had recovered from it provided the deeply sampled blood TCRbeta repertoires that made up the dataset. Where available, HLA class I and class II types were obtained from metadata supplied by the sample provider rather than from assay-based typing. Sample metadata almost always included a de-identified subject ID, COVID-19 status, age in years and sex. The prospective study material was composed of cDNA or gDNA derived from T cells, B-cell-depleted T cells, or PBMCs. Samples came from the ongoing ImmuneRACE study (first 160 participants) plus 1,254 subjects from 6 global collaborators.

Points the paper makes about the study in general: The quantity of clinical and demographic metadata differed by source and by participant and was supplied without curation.

At one collaborating source in Seattle, patients were enrolled during active infection and were followed longitudinally through the course of disease. Each collaborating institution followed its own protocols to collect whole blood in K2EDTA tubes. Collaborator samples were shipped for TCRbeta analysis as frozen whole blood, isolated PBMCs, or DNA extracted from either sample type. The immunoSEQ Assay, a bias-controlled multiplex PCR, was used to amplify TCRbeta CDR3 regions from genomic DNA. The published analysis was carried out like this. The number of nucleated cells in each sample was estimated from the amplification of reference gene primers within the assay. Sequence reads were collapsed and filtered to measure the absolute abundance of every unique TCRbeta CDR3 rearrangement. For each sample, productive Simpson clonality was calculated as the square root of Simpson's diversity index over productive rearrangements. TCRdb limited this immuneACCESS table to in-frame rearrangements with V and J called. A share of clones is missing; checked studies link under half to unresolved V genes, and the rest is unexplained. V and J calls and clone size follow that table, whereas D and trimming were derived from the DNA. This sample has over 70,000 clones in its table, and roughly 91% of those were observed once. The ten largest account for 6.5% to 8.5% of the sample.

About this clone itself: Which antigen it targets is not known. Base qualities are not at hand, and no much larger clone is one base apart.

V loses 6 bases of germline sequence and J loses 5 bases, and the interval between the two ends is 18 bases. Its CDR3 holds 15 amino acids, cysteine through phenylalanine. The DNA shown is the 45-base CDR3, in frame from base 1. From a lookup of the germline V gene, CDR1 and CDR2 are SGDLS and YYNGEE. Sequencing was carried out using peripheral blood. The receptor was derived from a young man with COVID-19, enrolled during active disease. The rearrangement joined TRBV9 to TRBJ2-1, and possibly TRBD2, on 6 matching bases. The DNA sequence is as follows: TGTGCCAGCAACCATCGGGGGAAAGAGGACAATGAGCAGTTCTTC. Translation gives CASNHRGKEDNEQFF.